Below, one T cell receptor (beta chain) is given with its context. The data stem from a study of blood T cell repertoires in COVID-19. For the study at large: Acute and convalescent COVID-19 samples came from the United States, Italy and Spain.

Profiling relied on immunoSEQ multiplex PCR, and the TCRdb table lists in-frame clones only, not all of them. The repertoire consists of 310,000 or so clones, with about nine tenths occurring once and the leading ten covering 1%. Sample: peripheral blood. This receptor was taken from a man aged 45-65 years with active or convalescent COVID-19.

CDR3 coding DNA: TGTGCCAGCAGTTACTCGCCACGCAGTTGGGAAAAACTGTTTTTT. It yields the protein CASSYSPRSWEKLFF. The chain employs TRBV6-6 and TRBJ1-4, with D uncertain. Trimming removed 0 bases at V and 8 bases at J, with 13 bases between. The CDR3 is 15 amino acids. CDR1 and CDR2 (germline): MNHNY, SVGAGI (reference sequence).